The entry that follows covers one T cell receptor (beta chain) sequence. These data belong to a study of blood T cell repertoires in COVID-19. Allocation to cohorts depended on clinical history reported by the participants. This CDR3 has 14 amino acids. Germline V gene data show CDR1 as SGHRS and CDR2 as YFSETQ. Between the trimmed V and J ends, which lost 0 bases and 3 bases, there was a span of 9 bases. As processed by the authors: How many nucleated cells were present was estimated from reference gene primer amplification. Method: immunoSEQ multiplex PCR; TCRdb's copy keeps in-frame clones and lacks some. V and J calls and clone size follow that table, whereas D and trimming were derived from the DNA. Here the sample spans approximately 210,000 clones, around three quarters being singletons.

The sequence was obtained from a woman between 45 and 65 years old with acute COVID-19. J is TRBJ1-2 and V is TRBV5-1; the D gene is possibly TRBD1 (6 bases). Sequencing was done on a sample of PBMCs or T cells enriched from blood (not recorded which). CDR3 sequence: CASSLGDTDYGYTF. CDR3 sequence (DNA): TGCGCCAGCAGCTTGGGGGACACAGACTATGGCTACACCTTC.